A single sample is the source of the 22 T cell receptor beta chains below, sequenced in a study of OX40 agonist ivuxolimab in advanced cancers. The library was generated by the immunoSEQ multiplex PCR assay. In TCRdb, the immuneACCESS table is reduced to in-frame sequences with V and J assigned. These tables do not hold every clone; where another copy was compared, an unresolved V gene accounts for under half, and the others remain unexplained. The sample data list around 19,000 clones, and less than 90% of these were observed just once. Clones ranked in the top ten supply about 25% of the sample. The sequencing used CD4+ or CD8+ T cells sorted from blood, collected in a trial of the OX40 agonist ivuxolimab. The source of these receptors is an adult with an advanced solid tumor such as melanoma, head and neck, liver or kidney cancer.

The chain has TRBV20-1 and TRBJ2-1; D uncertain. The germline gives CDR1 DFQATT, CDR2 SNEGSKA (reference sequence). The CDR3 has 11 amino acids. Trimming shortened V by 6 bases and J by 4 bases, and 7 bases separated the two germline ends. The CDR3 DNA follows: TGCAGTGCCTTTTCGTACAATGAGCAGTTCTTC. Its protein is CSAFSYNEQFF.

The rearrangement joins TRBV19 to TRBJ1-2; a weak D match, TRBD1 (5 bases). CDR1 and CDR2 from the germline V gene are LNHDA and SQIVND (reference sequence). This CDR3 comprises 11 residues. The V and J ends lost 8 bases and 5 bases respectively, with 9 bases between them. CDR3 sequence: CASVTAYGYTF. The CDR3 nucleotides are TGTGCCAGTGTGACAGCTTATGGCTACACCTTC.

This chain joins TRBV7-7 and TRBJ2-2, with D possibly being TRBD2 (6 bases). Between the trimmed V and J ends, which lost 3 bases and 5 bases, there was a span of 10 bases. The CDR3 covers 14 residues. Germline V CDR1 and CDR2: SSHAT, FNYEAQ (reference sequence). Written as DNA, the CDR3 is TGTGCCAGCAGCTTGGGGGGTCCAACCGGGGAGCTGTTTTTT. Protein sequence: CASSLGGPTGELFF.

The chain carries TRBV9 and TRBJ2-2, with 8 positions matching TRBD2. CDR3 size: 16 residues. Germline values: CDR1 SGDLS, CDR2 YYNGEE. With V trimmed by 0 bases and J by 6 bases, 7 bases remained unmatched. The CDR3 here is CASSVVGGAIAGELFF. CDR3 nucleotides: TGTGCCAGCAGCGTAGTCGGGGGGGCGATCGCCGGGGAGCTGTTTTTT.

V gene TRBV6-6 combines with J gene TRBJ1-2; 7 bases are shared with TRBD1. This CDR3 comprises 12 residues. With V trimmed by 6 bases and J by 7 bases, 5 bases remained unmatched. Germline CDR1 is MNHNY and CDR2 is SVGAGI (reference sequence). CDR3 residues: CASSPSGGGYTF. The CDR3 nucleotides are TGTGCCAGCAGCCCATCAGGGGGTGGCTACACCTTC.

This chain joins TRBV7-6 and TRBJ2-7, with 10 nucleotides matching TRBD2. Germline values: CDR1 SGHVS, CDR2 FNYEAQ. The CDR3 is 14 residues long. V trimming: 4 bases; J trimming: 5 bases; junction bases outside the gene matches: 5. The CDR3 reads CASSSSGGADEQYF. CDR3 bases: TGTGCCAGCAGCTCAAGCGGGGGGGCCGACGAGCAGTACTTC. Looking up the rest from reference TRBV7-6 and TRBJ2-7 gives the full variable domain: GAGVSQSPRYKVTKRGQDVALRCDPISGHVSLYWYRQALGQGPEFLTYFNYEAQQDKSGLPNDRFSAERPEGSISTLTIQRTEQRDSAMYRCASSSSGGADEQYFGPGTRLTVT.

This chain uses TRBV27 with TRBJ1-2; no clear D gene. In germline, CDR1 is MNHEY, CDR2 SMNVEV (reference sequence). Trimming left V 3 bases short and J 5 bases short, with 10 bases between. The CDR3 consists of 13 residues. The CDR3: CASSFWSGYGYTF. The CDR3 DNA reads as TGTGCCAGCAGTTTTTGGTCGGGGTATGGCTACACCTTC.

The chain employs TRBV7-9 and TRBJ2-7; no firm D call. Germline-derived CDR1 and CDR2 are SEHNR and FQNEAQ (reference sequence). This CDR3 has 13 amino acids. V was cut by 5 bases and J by 1 base, with 9 bases left in between. CDR3 sequence (DNA): TGTGCCAGCAGCGATGGGGTTTCCTACGAGCAGTACTTC. Translated, it gives CASSDGVSYEQYF. Combining the CDR3 with reference TRBV7-9 and TRBJ2-7 gives the whole variable domain DTGVSQNPRHKITKRGQNVTFRCDPISEHNRLYWYRQTLGQGPEFLTYFQNEAQLEKSRLLSDRFSAERPKGSFSTLEIQRTEQGDSAMYLCASSDGVSYEQYFGPGTRLTVT.

This chain links TRBV9 with TRBJ2-2; TRBD1 matches 9 bases. CDR3 length: 19 residues. CDR1 is SGDLS and CDR2 is YYNGEE in the germline V gene. Trimming cost V 0 bases and J 3 bases; bases outside gene matches: 12. CDR3 in DNA: TGTGCCAGCAGCGTAGTCACCGGGACCGGGACAGGGCACACCGGGGAGCTGTTTTTT. This encodes CASSVVTGTGTGHTGELFF.

The J gene is TRBJ2-3, the V gene TRBV5-1; TRBD2 might be the D (5 bases). Trimming removed 4 bases from V and 0 bases from J, with 15 bases in between. Germline CDR1 SGHRS, CDR2 YFSETQ. This CDR3 spans 16 amino acids. CDR3 amino acids: CASSGERWRSTDTQYF. The DNA for the CDR3 is TGCGCCAGCAGCGGGGAGAGGTGGAGAAGCACAGATACGCAGTATTTT.

V usage is TRBV9 and J usage is TRBJ1-2; D remains unclear. This CDR3 contains 11 residues. Germline CDR1 reads SGDLS; CDR2 reads YYNGEE. Trimming took off 3 bases at V and 6 bases at J, with 6 bases between the two ends. CDR3 coding DNA: TGTGCCAGCAGCGCTACAGATGGCTACACCTTC. Its translation: CASSATDGYTF.

J is TRBJ2-1 and V is TRBV7-6; TRBD1 matches 9 bases. Trimming at V came to 5 bases and at J to 7 bases, leaving 6 bases not matched to a gene. In germline, CDR1 is SGHVS, CDR2 FNYEAQ. The CDR3 has 14 residues. The CDR3 loop reads CASSLDRGRNEQFF. DNA of the CDR3: TGTGCCAGCAGCCTCGACAGGGGGAGGAATGAGCAGTTCTTC.

This chain joins TRBV6-5 and TRBJ1-4, with 9 bases aligning to TRBD1. Germline assignment: CDR1 MNHEY and CDR2 SVGAGI. The CDR3 has 15 amino acids. V trimming: 6 bases; J trimming: 3 bases; junction bases outside the gene matches: 5. The CDR3 spells CASSKTGGSNEKLFF. CDR3 bases: TGTGCCAGCAGCAAAACAGGGGGCTCTAATGAAAAACTGTTTTTT.

The chain carries TRBV27 and TRBJ1-1, with 9 bases identical to TRBD1. After removal of 3 bases from V and 5 bases from J, the junction contained 10 bases not matched to a gene. The CDR3 loop spans 16 amino acids. The germline gives CDR1 MNHEY, CDR2 SMNVEV (reference sequence). The CDR3 reads CASSFEQGAIRTEAFF. The CDR3 DNA sequence: TGTGCCAGCAGTTTCGAACAGGGGGCCATACGTACTGAAGCTTTCTTT.

The DNA for the CDR3 is TGTGCCAGCAGTGGCCGACAGGGGGCCCTAAATCAGCCCCAGCATTTT. This gives the protein CASSGRQGALNQPQHF. The chain links TRBV6-1 to TRBJ1-5; 10 nucleotides agree with TRBD1. CDR3 length: 16 residues. Per the germline V gene, CDR1 is MNHNS and CDR2 is SASEGT. J lost 4 bases, V lost 4 bases, and 7 bases had no gene match.

The chain is built from TRBV7-6 and TRBJ2-7, with 7 bases aligning to TRBD1. V lost 1 base, J lost 6 bases, and 18 bases stayed unmatched. In germline, CDR1 is SGHVS, CDR2 FNYEAQ. This CDR3 has 18 amino acids. CDR3 sequence: CASSLGLPGTAVDGEQYF. The CDR3 region has the DNA TGTGCCAGCAGCTTAGGACTTCCGGGGACAGCCGTAGACGGCGAGCAGTACTTC.

This clone has just one count. The J gene is TRBJ2-5, the V gene TRBV2, with TRBD1 as a possible D gene (6 bases). Trimming removed 5 bases at V and 2 bases at J, with 15 bases between. Germline V gene data show CDR1 as SNHLY and CDR2 as FYNNEI. The length of the CDR3 is 15 residues. The CDR3 DNA sequence: TGTGCCAGCAGTCAGATTGACAGGAATCAAGAGACCCAGTACTTC. Its translation is CASSQIDRNQETQYF.

The rearrangement uses TRBV27 and TRBJ1-5; D might be TRBD1 (6 bases). Germline CDR1 and CDR2: MNHEY and SMNVEV (reference sequence). V lost 6 bases and J lost 2, with 11 bases in between. This CDR3 comprises 14 residues. The CDR3 sequence is CASSRQEGNQPQHF. DNA of the CDR3: TGTGCCAGCAGCCGACAGGAGGGCAATCAGCCCCAGCATTTT.

The V call is TRBV9, the J call TRBJ1-5; TRBD1 matches 10 bases. V was pared by 3 bases and J by 2 bases, with 2 bases of the junction left unmatched. The germline V gene encodes CDR1 SGDLS and CDR2 YYNGEE. The CDR3 loop spans 15 amino acids. CDR3 sequence: CASSAGTGGNQPQHF. The CDR3 bases are TGTGCCAGCAGCGCGGGGACAGGGGGCAATCAGCCCCAGCATTTT.

As DNA, the CDR3 is TGTGCCAGCAGGGGGCCCGGGGAGCTGTTTTTT. Translation gives CASRGPGELFF. The chain employs TRBV9 and TRBJ2-2; D might be TRBD1 (5 bases). Germline CDR1 SGDLS, CDR2 YYNGEE. The CDR3 spans 11 residues. With 5 bases removed from V and 6 bases from J, the gap between germline ends came to 5 bases.

The chain recombines TRBV7-6 with TRBJ2-7, with 10 positions matching TRBD1. CDR1 and CDR2 from the germline V gene are SGHVS and FNYEAQ. Trimming took 1 base from V and 0 from J; bases not matched to a gene: 12. CDR3 length: 19 residues. In DNA form, the CDR3 reads TGTGCCAGCAGCTTAGGGGGACAGGGGACAACCGGGATCTCCTACGAGCAGTACTTC. As protein: CASSLGGQGTTGISYEQYF.

The rearrangement joins TRBV6-1 to TRBJ2-1; D call uncertain. V was clipped by 6 bases and J by 0 bases, with 6 bases between them. CDR1 MNHNS and CDR2 SASEGT come from the germline V gene. CDR3 length equals 13 residues. CDR3 amino acids: CASRGLSYNEQFF. In nucleotides, the CDR3 is TGTGCCAGCAGAGGGCTCTCCTACAATGAGCAGTTCTTC.